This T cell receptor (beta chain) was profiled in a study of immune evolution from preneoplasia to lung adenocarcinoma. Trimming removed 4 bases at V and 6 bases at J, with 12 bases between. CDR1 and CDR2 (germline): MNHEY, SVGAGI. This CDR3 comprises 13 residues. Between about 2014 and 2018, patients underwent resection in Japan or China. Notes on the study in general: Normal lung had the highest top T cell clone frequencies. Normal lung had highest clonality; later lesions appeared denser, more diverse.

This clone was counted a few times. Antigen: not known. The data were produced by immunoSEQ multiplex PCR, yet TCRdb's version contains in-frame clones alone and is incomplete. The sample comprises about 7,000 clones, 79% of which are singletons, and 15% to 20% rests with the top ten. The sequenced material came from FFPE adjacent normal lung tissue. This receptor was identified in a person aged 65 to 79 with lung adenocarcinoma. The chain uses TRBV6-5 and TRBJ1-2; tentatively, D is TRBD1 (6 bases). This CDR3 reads CASSSGGANGYTF. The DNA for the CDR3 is TGTGCCAGCAGTTCTGGGGGCGCGAATGGCTACACCTTC.